The rows below give T cell receptor beta chains drawn from one sample of a study of cytomegalovirus exposure and HLA in healthy donors. Measured with immunoSEQ multiplex PCR; TCRdb has only the in-frame clones, and not every one. The specimen's table records under 95,000 clones. Sequencing was carried out using PBMCs. These receptors were obtained from a female donor in good health and CMV-seropositive. Both conserved end residues are part of each CDR3. A D gene is named only where the DNA matches it firmly.

>TRBV15|.|TRBJ2-7
TGTGCCACCAGCAGAGCCTCTGGAGTGGGTTACTCCTACGAGCAGTACTTC
CATSRASGVGYSYEQYF
>TRBV5-6|TRBD1|TRBJ1-2
TGTGCCAGCAGGGCTGGGACAGGGCGAGATGCTGGCTACACCTTC
CASRAGTGRDAGYTF
>TRBV18|TRBD2|TRBJ2-7
TGTGCCAGCTCACCACCAGCGGGAAACTACGAGCAGTACTTC
CASSPPAGNYEQYF
>TRBV9|TRBD2|TRBJ2-3
TGTGCCAGCAGCGTAAGCGGGACTAGCACAGATACGCAGTATTTT
CASSVSGTSTDTQYF
>TRBV13|TRBD1|TRBJ1-2
TGTGCCAGCAGCTCCGGACAGGGCGGCTACACCTTC
CASSSGQGGYTF
>TRBV9|TRBD1|TRBJ2-3
TGTGCCAGCAGCGTAGCCGAGGGGGCGCATCATACGCAGTATTTT
CASSVAEGAHHTQYF
>TRBV5-1|TRBD2|TRBJ2-7
TGCGCCAGCAGCGCGACTAGCGGGACTTCCTACGAGCAGTACTTC
CASSATSGTSYEQYF
>TRBV4-1|TRBD2|TRBJ2-2
TGCGCCAGCAGCCCAGCTGGCCTAGCGGGAGTTGGCACCGGGGAGCTGTTTTTT
CASSPAGLAGVGTGELFF
>TRBV18|TRBD2|TRBJ2-7
TGTGCCAGCTCACCCCAGACCGGGCTAGCGGACGCCTACGAGCAGTACTTC
CASSPQTGLADAYEQYF
>TRBV6-6|.|TRBJ1-1
TGTGCCAGCAGTTACCCGGGGGGGGTGAACACTGAAGCTTTCTTT
CASSYPGGVNTEAFF
>TRBV6-5|.|TRBJ1-6
TGTGCCAGCAGTTGGCTGGAGAATTCACCCCTCCACTTT
CASSWLENSPLHF
>TRBV19|.|TRBJ2-2
TGTGCCAGTAGGAGGAACACCGGGGAGCTGTTTTTT
CASRRNTGELFF
>TRBV7-4|TRBD1|TRBJ1-5
TGTGCCAGCAGCTTAGCTCAGGGGGGCCAAAGCAATCAGCCCCAGCATTTT
CASSLAQGGQSNQPQHF
>TRBV14|TRBD2|TRBJ2-7
TGTGCCAGCAGGGGAGGGTCCTACGAGCAGTACTTC
CASRGGSYEQYF
>TRBV6-1|TRBD1|TRBJ1-5
TGTGCCAGCAGTCGTGACAGGGCAAATCTGTCCCAGCATTTT
CASSRDRANLSQHF
>TRBV4-1|.|TRBJ1-4
TGCGCCAGCAGCCAAGATCGCACACCTCTGTTTTTT
CASSQDRTPLFF
>TRBV7-2|TRBD2|TRBJ2-1
TGTGCCAGCAGCTTAACCGGGACTAGCGGTTACAATGAGCAGTTCTTC
CASSLTGTSGYNEQFF
>TRBV11-3|.|TRBJ2-5
TGTGCCAGCAGCTCCAAACGAGCCGAAGAGACCCAGTACTTC
CASSSKRAEETQYF